The 2 T cell receptor beta chains given below trace back to one sample, sequenced in a study of tissue T cells after allogeneic stem cell transplantation. The sample's time point: mouse harvest day 7 after allogeneic transplant. Each mouse received 10^7 T-cell-depleted marrow cells plus 10^6 splenic CD5+ T cells by tail vein. Profiling relied on immunoSEQ multiplex PCR, and the TCRdb table lists in-frame clones only, not all of them. The sample holds thousands of clones, 45% to 55% seen once. Sequencing was carried out using gut tissue. These TCRs come from a female BALB/c mouse given C57BL/6 T cells with graft-versus-host disease after an allogeneic hematopoietic cell transplant.

As to this clone: These gene names are mouse names. Read sequence stops 1 residue before the CDR3 end, and the germline J gene provides the missing end. The gene calls are TRBV16 and TRBJ1-3, with D tentatively TRBD1 (5 bases). Germline CDR1 and CDR2: SGHSA and FRNQAP. The CDR3 consists of 15 residues. V lost 1 base and J lost 2, with 9 bases in between. The CDR3 bases that were read are TGTGCAAGCAGCTTAGCGCCAGGGACTGGAAATACGCTCTAT. This sequence encodes CASSLAPGTGNTLY. From start to end, the CDR3 is CASSLAPGTGNTLYF.

Details on this clone: Here the gene names and germline are mouse. The read ends 1 residue before the CDR3 terminus; that terminus is restored from the germline J gene. The chain recombines TRBV31 with TRBJ2-1; no clear D. The germline gives CDR1 GKSSPN, CDR2 SITVG. The germline V and J ends were trimmed by 3 bases and 0 bases, with 3 bases remaining between them. The CDR3 is made up of 12 amino acids. Incomplete CDR3 DNA: TGTGCCTGGAGCAATAACTATGCTGAGCAGTTC. This codes for CAWSNNYAEQF. The entire CDR3 protein reads CAWSNNYAEQFF.